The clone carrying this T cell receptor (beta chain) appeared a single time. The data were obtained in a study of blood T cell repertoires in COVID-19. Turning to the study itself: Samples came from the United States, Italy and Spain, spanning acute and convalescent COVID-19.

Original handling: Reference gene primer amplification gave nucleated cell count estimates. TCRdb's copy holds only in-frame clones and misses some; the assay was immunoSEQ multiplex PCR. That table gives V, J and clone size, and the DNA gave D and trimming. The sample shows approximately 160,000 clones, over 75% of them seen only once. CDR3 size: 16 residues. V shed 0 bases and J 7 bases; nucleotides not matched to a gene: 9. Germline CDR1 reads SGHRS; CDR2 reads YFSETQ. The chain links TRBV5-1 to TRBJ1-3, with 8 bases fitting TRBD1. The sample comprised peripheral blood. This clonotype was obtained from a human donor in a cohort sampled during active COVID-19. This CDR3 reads CASSLVSGTGRNTIYF. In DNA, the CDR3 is TGCGCCAGCAGCTTGGTTTCCGGGACAGGTAGGAACACCATATATTTT.